This T cell receptor (beta chain) stems from a study of neoadjuvant nivolumab and ipilimumab in lung cancer (dated by TCRdb to 2019 to 2021). Looking at the study overall: Nivolumab was given at 3 mg/kg intravenously on days 1, 15 and 29, and the combination arm added ipilimumab 1 mg/kg on day 1 only. The primary trial endpoint was the major pathologic response (MPR) rate in the intention-to-treat population in each study arm. The trial treated 40 to 45 patients with operable NSCLC: some 23 were randomized to nivolumab monotherapy and some 21 to nivolumab plus ipilimumab. The study compared TCR repertoires in pretherapy (baseline) peripheral blood with TCR repertoires in tumors resected at surgery following neoadjuvant immune checkpoint blockade. Matched pretherapy and resected tumor pairs were analyzed for seven patients: four treated with nivolumab and three with nivolumab plus ipilimumab.

Libraries were built with the immunoSEQ multiplex PCR assay. The published analysis was carried out like this. Repertoires were summarized in terms of richness and clonality, and significantly expanded and contracted clones between pre- and post-therapy samples were identified. Sourced from immuneACCESS, this table was stored by TCRdb with only in-frame sequences that have V and J called. A share of the clones is absent; for the studies checked, an unresolved V gene accounts for under half, and the remainder has no known explanation. V, J and clone size are taken as reported in that table, and D and trimming were inferred from the DNA itself. In all, the sample holds tens of thousands of clones, and about 81% of those were seen once. Of the sample, around 9.3% falls within the top ten clones. The study at large found these results: A small number of samples was subjected to TCR sequencing. Tumor T-cell richness and clonality rose from pretherapy to surgery in three of three dual-therapy tumors but in only two of four nivolumab-treated tumors. Compared with tumor-adjacent uninvolved lung, resected tumors had greater TCR richness and clonality, and increases showed up in more of the dual-therapy-treated tumors. No significant correlation was found between TCR clonality and pathologic tumor regression, and only one major-pathologic-response sample was available for the clonality analysis. TCR richness in pretherapy blood showed a positive correlation with richness in tumors resected after neoadjuvant therapy (Spearman R ≈ 0.8).

Concerning this clone itself: Its antigen is not yet known. There are no base qualities to consult, and no much larger clone falls within one base.

Relative to germline, V is missing 10 bases and J is missing 8 bases, with 16 bases of the junction outside any gene match. According to the germline V gene, CDR1 reads MDHEN and CDR2 reads SYDVKM. The CDR3 runs 15 amino acids, cysteine and phenylalanine included. CDR3 DNA only is kept here, 45 bases in frame from base 1. The time point label corresponds to: at surgical resection after neoadjuvant nivolumab +/- ipilimumab. The samples were taken from NEOSTAR, a phase 2 randomized trial in operable NSCLC that tested neoadjuvant nivolumab or nivolumab plus ipilimumab, followed by surgery. Sequenced here: tumor tissue, sampled after neoadjuvant nivolumab, alone or with ipilimumab, at or shortly before surgery. The chain was built from TRBV28 and TRBJ2-1, with 8 bases matching TRBD2. The clonotype was recovered from an adult with non-small cell lung cancer. The CDR3 region: CATLGWSGSRDEQFF. DNA sequence: TGTGCCACCCTGGGTTGGAGCGGGAGTCGGGATGAGCAGTTCTTC.